A single T cell receptor (beta chain) is shown here with its context. The data originate from a study of blood T cell repertoires in COVID-19. Study-level background: Some COVID-19 samples were acute and others convalescent; all came from the United States, Italy and Spain.

Per the original methods: The assay estimated nucleated cells by amplifying reference gene primers. Repertoires were generated with immunoSEQ multiplex PCR, while TCRdb's copy carries only in-frame clones and drops some. V and J calls and clone size are given by that table; D and trimming were obtained from the DNA. The sample holds tens of thousands of clones, roughly 84% seen once. The CDR3 extends over 17 amino acids. The V gene's germline CDR1 is MGHRA and CDR2 YSYEKL. Trimming removed 0 bases from V and 5 bases from J; junction bases left unmatched: 9. J is TRBJ2-5 and V is TRBV4-1, with 10 bases lining up with TRBD2. Sequenced material: peripheral blood. The sequence came from a woman between 65 and 79 years old with acute or convalescent COVID-19. CDR3 nucleotides: TGCGCCAGCAGCCAAGAAAGAGTAGCGGGGGGATTGGAGACCCAGTACTTC. Its translation: CASSQERVAGGLETQYF.